A few counts support the clone carrying this T cell receptor (beta chain). V shed 5 bases and J 9 bases; nucleotides not matched to a gene: 10. The CDR3 is made up of 15 amino acids. The sample is drawn from a study of human T cells and chemical hapten exposure. About the research overall: Each patient's scalp received weekly diphenylcyclopropenone throughout the approximately 22-week study.

TCRdb redid the calling of the RACE reads with MiXCR, one entry per CDR3 protein. Here the sample spans some 330,000 distinct CDR3 sequences, 4.5% to 7% being singletons. Time point given: pre-sensitization, week 0. Treatment specified: therapeutic diphenylcyclopropenone sensitization with weekly scalp DPC. The chain combines TRBV12-3 or TRBV12-4 with TRBJ1-4, with 9 nucleotides matching TRBD1. The sequence derives from a woman younger than 35 with alopecia areata. Some clones in this sample may be carry-over from other donors' samples. Here the sequenced sample was whole blood, taken in connection with sensitization to the hapten diphenylcyclopropenone (DPC). The CDR3 region is CASSPSGGTGKKLFF. The DNA for the CDR3 is TGTGCCAGCAGTCCATCGGGCGGGACAGGGAAAAAACTGTTTTTT.